These 12 T cell receptor beta chains originate from one sample sequenced in a study of regulatory T cells in long-lasting Graves disease. Library construction for TCR beta used iRepertoire HTBI primers and Arm-PCR of CDR3 regions. TCRdb passed the multiplex PCR reads through MiXCR, listing each CDR3 protein once. Of fewer than 400,000 distinct CDR3 sequences listed, about 20% were seen once; the top ten hold over 25%. Time point defined: persistent/refractory GD, antithyroid drugs over 5 years with positive TRAb. RNA isolated from PBMCs was used to make the TCR library. This specimen consisted of peripheral blood mononuclear cells (PBMCs), obtained when the disease was refractory, from a patient treated with antithyroid drugs. Receptors originate from a female donor with Graves disease.

The rearrangement joins TRBV27 to TRBJ2-5; no clear D. The germline CDR1 and CDR2 sequences are MNHEY and SMNVEV (reference sequence). Trimming stripped 5 bases from V and 4 bases from J, with 14 bases between. This CDR3 has 14 amino acids. CDR3 sequence (DNA): TGTGCCAGCAGTCCACACTACTTTCCAGAGACCCAGTACTTC. Translating gives CASSPHYFPETQYF.

The rearrangement links TRBV5-4 to TRBJ2-2, with D hard to call. With 4 bases removed from V and 5 bases from J, the gap between germline ends came to 15 bases. CDR3 length equals 15 residues. Germline CDR1 and CDR2: SGHNT and YYREEE (reference sequence). The CDR3 is CASSPDPSRTGELFF. CDR3 nucleotide sequence: TGTGCCAGCAGCCCGGACCCCTCGAGGACCGGGGAGCTGTTTTTT.

The rearrangement uses TRBV18 and TRBJ2-7; 9 bases are a match to TRBD1. The germline gives CDR1 KGHSH, CDR2 LQKENI. The CDR3 has 14 residues. J was trimmed by 6 bases and V by 6 bases; bases with no gene match: 9. The CDR3 region is CASSPGTGRSEQYF. DNA of the CDR3: TGTGCCAGCTCCCCCGGGACAGGGAGGTCCGAGCAGTACTTC.

The sample holds many counts of this clonotype. This chain uses TRBV7-2 with TRBJ1-1; D might be TRBD1 (5 bases). The CDR3 sequence is 16 residues long. V lost 5 bases to trimming and J lost 5 bases, with 21 bases between them. Germline values: CDR1 SGHTA, CDR2 FQGNSA. The CDR3 loop reads CASSPRSAGRKTEAFF. CDR3 sequence (DNA): TGTGCCAGCAGCCCCCGTTCGGCAGGGAGGAAGACTGAAGCTTTCTTT.

DNA of the CDR3: TGTGCCAGCTCACCACCGACTAGCGGGAGTTACGAGCAGTACTTC. It codes for CASSPPTSGSYEQYF. This chain links TRBV18 with TRBJ2-7; 12 bases are a match to TRBD2. This CDR3 is 15 amino acids long. Trimming took 0 bases from V and 4 from J; bases not matched to a gene: 1. The germline V gene encodes CDR1 KGHSH and CDR2 LQKENI.

This chain connects TRBV5-1 to TRBJ1-1; 9 bases agree with TRBD1. Germline CDR1 reads SGHRS; CDR2 reads YFSETQ. V lost 3 bases, J lost 8 bases, and 2 bases stayed unmatched. The CDR3 runs to 12 residues. This chain's CDR3 is CASSWTGDEAFF. In nucleotides, the CDR3 is TGCGCCAGCAGCTGGACAGGGGACGAAGCTTTCTTT.

The chain recombines TRBV28 with TRBJ1-1; D not certain. V was shortened by 6 bases and J by 2 bases, with 13 bases between the two germline ends. Germline V gene lookup returns CDR1 MDHEN and CDR2 SYDVKM. The CDR3 has 14 amino acids. CDR3 DNA: TGTGCCAGCAGACCCACTCGGATCAACACTGAAGCTTTCTTT. Its protein product is CASRPTRINTEAFF.

V usage is TRBV20-1 and J usage is TRBJ2-1, with 9 bases that match TRBD2. Looked up from germline, CDR1 is DFQATT and CDR2 is SNEGSKA (reference sequence). This CDR3 spans 16 amino acids. The trim removed 5 bases at V and 0 bases at J, leaving 8 bases unmatched. CDR3 coding DNA: TGCAGTGCTTACCCCCTAGCGGGGAACTCCTACAATGAGCAGTTCTTC. Amino acids: CSAYPLAGNSYNEQFF.

This clonotype has ten or more counts. CDR3 region: CASSLGDRVRSPLHF. In DNA, the CDR3 is TGTGCCAGCAGTTTAGGGGACAGGGTTCGTTCACCCCTCCACTTT. The chain is built from TRBV12-3 or TRBV12-4 and TRBJ1-6; TRBD1 matches 9 bases. The length of the CDR3 is 15 residues. V gave up 1 base and J gave up 9 bases; unmatched junction bases: 4.

This clonotype has only a few counts. The chain has TRBV15 and TRBJ1-2; D may be TRBD1 (6 bases). In germline, CDR1 is LNHNV, CDR2 YYDKDF (reference sequence). Trimming left V 6 bases short and J 4 bases short, with 18 bases between. The CDR3 runs to 15 residues. The CDR3 DNA reads TGTGCCACCAGACCCACAGGGAGTGCGAGCTATGGCTACACCTTC. Translated: CATRPTGSASYGYTF.

CDR3 DNA: TGCGCCAGCAGCACCCGACAGGGGGCAAAGGCTGAAGCTTTCTTT. Protein: CASSTRQGAKAEAFF. V is TRBV4-1 and J is TRBJ1-1, with 10 nucleotides matching TRBD1. CDR1 and CDR2 (germline): MGHRA, YSYEKL. There are 15 residues in the CDR3. The V and J ends lost 5 bases and 6 bases, in that order; junction bases with no gene match: 9.

The chain links TRBV7-2 to TRBJ1-1; 7 bases map to TRBD1. V was pared by 5 bases and J by 5 bases, with 11 bases of the junction left unmatched. CDR3 length: 15 amino acids. The germline V gene encodes CDR1 SGHTA and CDR2 FQGNSA. Here the CDR3 reads CASSLRTGEWTEAFF. The DNA for the CDR3 is TGTGCCAGCAGCCTACGAACAGGGGAGTGGACTGAAGCTTTCTTT.